This TCR beta chain was identified in a study of blood T cell repertoires in COVID-19. For the study at large: Samples representing acute and convalescent COVID-19 were sourced from the United States, Italy and Spain.

Sequencing used immunoSEQ multiplex PCR; TCRdb keeps in-frame clones, though not all of them. The data hold hundreds of thousands of clones, with around 87% observed a single time. CDR3 length: 12 residues. The V gene lost 3 bases and the J gene lost 7 bases, with 7 bases spanning the gap. CDR1 is LGHDT and CDR2 is YNNKEL in the germline V gene (reference sequence). V is TRBV3-1 (or the pseudogene TRBV3-2) and J is TRBJ2-1; tentative D call: TRBD2 (6 bases). This receptor was obtained from a middle-aged woman with acute COVID-19. The sample taken for sequencing was PBMCs or T cells enriched from blood (not recorded which). CDR3 sequence (DNA): TGTGCCAGCAGCCAGGGGGGTAATGAGCAGTTCTTC. Translated, it gives CASSQGGNEQFF.